This T cell receptor beta chain was captured by sequencing in a study of regulatory T cells. General study results and limits: Skewed V and J usage and few unique V-J pairs marked patient repertoires, most in Tregs. Patient CD8+ T cells trended nonsignificantly toward lower Shannon entropy than control CD8+ cells.

Patients aged 2 to 39 years had fewer naive and more memory CD4+ and CD8+ T cells. Germline lookup yields CDR1 LGHNA and CDR2 YSLEER. The V end lost 2 bases, the J end lost 8 bases, and 9 bases lay between the germline ends. The CDR3 sequence is 13 residues long. This clone was detected only once. Antigen: not known. Amplification used 52 TRBV primers and 13 TRBJ primers. TCRdb keeps only in-frame clones here, not all; method: immunoSEQ multiplex PCR. The data show some 17,000 clones, roughly 90% seen once. V gene TRBV4-3 combines with J gene TRBJ1-4, with D possibly matching TRBD1 (5 bases). This TCR was recovered from a person between 18 and 35 years old with CD3G deficiency. The sequencing sample was made of CD8+ T cells sorted from blood. The CDR3 coding sequence is TGCGCCAGCAGCCAACTAGGGGACGAAAAACTGTTTTTT. Protein product: CASSQLGDEKLFF.